A selection of T cell receptor beta chains follows, all from one sample in a study of T cell responses to AZD1222 COVID-19 vaccine. The assay was immunoSEQ multiplex PCR, and TCRdb's table has in-frame clones only and misses some. The data show over 110,000 clones, 90% to 95% seen once. Here the sequenced sample was peripheral blood, taken on day 0 of AZD1222 vaccination. The receptors shown here come from an adult in good health. Both conserved end residues are part of each CDR3. A D gene is named only where the DNA matches it firmly. Only part of the rows carry a size: once, few, many, or a class if the clone is expanded.

size	D	V	J	CDR3	DNA
once	.	TRBV2	TRBJ2-1	CASSEALGNEQFF	TGTGCCAGCAGTGAAGCGCTAGGCAATGAGCAGTTCTTC
.	.	TRBV18	TRBJ2-7	CASSPLSQGEQYF	TGTGCCAGCTCACCATTATCACAGGGTGAGCAGTACTTC
once	TRBD1	TRBV6-5	TRBJ1-2	CASLRGKGDGYTF	TGTGCCAGCCTCAGGGGGAAAGGGGATGGCTACACCTTC
.	.	TRBV4-3	TRBJ1-6	CASSQDQGIPLHF	TGCGCCAGCAGCCAAGACCAGGGAATACCCCTCCACTTT
once	.	TRBV3-1/TRBV3-2	TRBJ2-2	CASSQLGTGELFF	TGTGCCAGCAGCCAATTAGGGACCGGGGAGCTGTTTTTT
.	.	TRBV6-1	TRBJ1-4	CASSEHAGLNEKLFF	TGTGCCAGCAGTGAACACGCAGGCCTTAATGAAAAACTGTTTTTT
.	.	TRBV5-1	TRBJ1-1	CASSLSGLNTEAFF	TGCGCCAGCAGCTTGTCCGGATTGAACACTGAAGCTTTCTTT
.	.	TRBV18	TRBJ2-7	CASSPSGEGEQYF	TGTGCCAGCTCACCCTCCGGTGAGGGCGAGCAGTACTTC
.	TRBD2	TRBV7-8	TRBJ2-1	CASSLGGRGNNEQFF	TGTGCCAGCAGCTTAGGCGGGAGGGGCAACAATGAGCAGTTCTTC
.	TRBD2	TRBV9	TRBJ2-5	CASSPSGGHQETQYF	TGTGCCAGCAGCCCTAGCGGGGGGCACCAAGAGACCCAGTACTTC
once	.	TRBV6-5	TRBJ1-2	CASRSGVGDYGYTF	TGTGCCAGCAGGTCAGGGGTTGGCGACTATGGCTACACCTTC
.	.	TRBV14	TRBJ2-1	CASSQTYSASYNEQFF	TGTGCCAGCAGCCAGACCTATAGCGCCTCCTACAATGAGCAGTTCTTC
.	.	TRBV5-4	TRBJ1-2	CASSPSPENYGYTF	TGTGCCAGCAGCCCCTCGCCGGAGAACTATGGCTACACCTTC
.	.	TRBV19	TRBJ2-2	CASSINRNTGELFF	TGTGCCAGTAGTATCAACAGGAACACCGGGGAGCTGTTTTTT
once	.	TRBV11-2	TRBJ1-1	CASSFIQAVNTEAFF	TGTGCCAGCAGCTTCATCCAGGCCGTAAACACTGAAGCTTTCTTT
.	.	TRBV2	TRBJ2-1	CASSESRQNYNEQFF	TGTGCCAGCAGTGAAAGCAGGCAAAACTACAATGAGCAGTTCTTC
.	TRBD1	TRBV5-6	TRBJ1-2	CASREGGRNYGYTF	TGTGCCAGCAGGGAAGGGGGCCGGAACTATGGCTACACCTTC
.	.	TRBV11-3	TRBJ2-3	CASSSSDTQYF	TGTGCCAGCAGCTCCTCAGATACGCAGTATTTT
.	TRBD2	TRBV11-2	TRBJ2-7	CASSLLAGAGEQYF	TGTGCCAGCAGCCTACTAGCGGGGGCTGGGGAGCAGTACTTC
.	.	TRBV5-1	TRBJ2-7	CASSTGSSGYEQYF	TGCGCCAGCAGCACAGGGTCTTCGGGCTACGAGCAGTACTTC
.	.	TRBV30	TRBJ1-2	CAWSARAGYTF	TGTGCCTGGAGTGCCCGGGCTGGCTACACCTTC
.	.	TRBV18	TRBJ2-5	CASWGRRGETQYF	TGTGCCAGCTGGGGACGCCGAGGGGAGACCCAGTACTTC
.	TRBD1	TRBV6-1	TRBJ2-2	CASSARGQFNTGELFF	TGTGCCAGCAGTGCCCGGGGACAGTTTAACACCGGGGAGCTGTTTTTT
.	.	TRBV6-5	TRBJ2-2	CASSYLSGVGELFF	TGTGCCAGCAGTTATCTCTCGGGAGTCGGGGAGCTGTTTTTT
.	.	TRBV10-3	TRBJ1-4	CAISDGPGEKLFF	TGTGCCATCAGTGATGGACCAGGGGAAAAACTGTTTTTT
.	.	TRBV20-1	TRBJ1-6	CSATDRRGDSPLHF	TGCAGTGCTACTGACAGGCGAGGCGATTCACCCCTCCACTTT
.	TRBD2	TRBV6-6	TRBJ2-1	CASSPTTSGRTPPFF	TGTGCCAGCAGCCCCACGACTAGCGGGAGAACCCCTCCGTTCTTC